Listed below are T cell receptor beta chains from one sample, sequenced in a study of read filtering for tumor transcriptome and immune sequencing. One entry per CDR3 protein results from TCRdb running MiXCR on the reads. The sample includes 50,000 or so distinct CDR3 sequences, 9% to 15% of them seen just once. The sample consisted of a population of CD138-negative cells sorted from bone marrow. The source of these receptors is a donor aged 40 or older with multiple myeloma. Each CDR3 is given with its conserved first and last residue. Fields, in order: D gene, clone size, V gene, J gene, CDR3 DNA, CDR3 protein. A D gene is named only where the DNA matches it firmly. The size of a clone is reported for some rows only, either as once, few or many, or as a class for expanded clones.

d_call: .
clone_size: many
v_call: TRBV5-1
j_call: TRBJ1-1
cdr3_nt: TGCGCCAGCAGCTTTGCCGGGACGGGGAACACTGAAGCTTTCTTT
cdr3_aa: CASSFAGTGNTEAFF

d_call: .
clone_size: many
v_call: TRBV3-1
j_call: TRBJ2-3
cdr3_nt: TGTGCCAGCAGCCAAGTTACTAGCAGCAGCACAGATACGCAGTATTTT
cdr3_aa: CASSQVTSSSTDTQYF

d_call: TRBD2
clone_size: few
v_call: TRBV11-2
j_call: TRBJ2-5
cdr3_nt: TGTGCCAGCAGCTTCCGTGGACTAGCGGGGAGGTGGACCCAGTACTTC
cdr3_aa: CASSFRGLAGRWTQYF

d_call: .
clone_size: many
v_call: TRBV6-5
j_call: TRBJ1-1
cdr3_nt: TGTGCCAGCAGAGGCTTCCAGACAAAGAACACTGAAGCTTTCTTT
cdr3_aa: CASRGFQTKNTEAFF

d_call: TRBD2
clone_size: many
v_call: TRBV12-3/TRBV12-4
j_call: TRBJ2-1
cdr3_nt: TGTGCCAGCACCGGGGGACTAGCGGTCGGCGATGAGCAGTTCTTC
cdr3_aa: CASTGGLAVGDEQFF

d_call: .
clone_size: .
v_call: TRBV28
j_call: TRBJ1-2
cdr3_nt: TGTGCCACCAGGACCCTCGTCAACCAGCGGGGCTACACCTTC
cdr3_aa: CATRTLVNQRGYTF

d_call: .
clone_size: .
v_call: TRBV7-3
j_call: TRBJ2-3
cdr3_nt: TGTGCCAGCAGCGTTTCTGGCGGGGCGGCCACAGATACGCAGTATTTT
cdr3_aa: CASSVSGGAATDTQYF

d_call: TRBD1
clone_size: many
v_call: TRBV3-1
j_call: TRBJ2-1
cdr3_nt: TGTGCCAGCAGCCTGACAGGGGGGCACAATGAGCAGTTCTTC
cdr3_aa: CASSLTGGHNEQFF

d_call: TRBD1
clone_size: many
v_call: TRBV7-2
j_call: TRBJ1-2
cdr3_nt: TGTGCCAGCAGCCAAAAGGTTCCGGGACAGGGTAATAGGAGATATGGCTACACCTTC
cdr3_aa: CASSQKVPGQGNRRYGYTF

d_call: TRBD2
clone_size: many
v_call: TRBV29-1
j_call: TRBJ2-1
cdr3_nt: TGCAGCGTTGGGGGACTAGCGGGGGGGACGTACAATGAGCAGTTCTTC
cdr3_aa: CSVGGLAGGTYNEQFF

d_call: TRBD1
clone_size: .
v_call: TRBV11-2
j_call: TRBJ1-1
cdr3_nt: TGTGCCAGCAGCTTACCTTCCTACAGGGGGACTGAAGCTTTCTTT
cdr3_aa: CASSLPSYRGTEAFF

d_call: .
clone_size: many
v_call: TRBV9
j_call: TRBJ2-7
cdr3_nt: TGTGCCAGCAGCGTAGAAGGAAAAAGCTCCTACGAGCAGTACTTC
cdr3_aa: CASSVEGKSSYEQYF